This TCR beta chain derives from a study of blood T cell repertoires in COVID-19. Study-wide context: Samples came from the United States, Italy and Spain, spanning acute and convalescent COVID-19. T cells, B-cell-depleted T cells, or PBMCs supplied cDNA or gDNA.

This CDR3 spans 15 amino acids. Germline V gene sequence: CDR1 SNHLY, CDR2 FYNNEI. V was clipped by 3 bases and J by 5 bases, with 16 bases between them. TCRdb's table, derived via immunoSEQ multiplex PCR, lists solely in-frame clones and lacks some. The repertoire has more than 150,000 clones, 79% of them found once; the top ten carry 15% to 20%. This rearrangement joins TRBV2 to TRBJ1-1, with D possibly being TRBD1 (5 bases). The specimen sequenced was peripheral blood. The TCR sequence derives from a man aged 55 to 69 with active or convalescent COVID-19. CDR3 nucleotide sequence: TGTGCCAGCAGTGAGTCCCCAGGGCGTCGAACTGAAGCTTTCTTT. This translates into CASSESPGRRTEAFF.